This T cell receptor beta chain emerged from a study of blood T cell repertoires in COVID-19. At the level of the study: T cells, B-cell-depleted T cells, or PBMCs provided the cDNA or gDNA that served as material.

CDR3 length: 14 amino acids. V was cut by 1 base and J by 3 bases, with 7 bases left in between. CDR1 and CDR2 (germline): SNHLY, FYNNEI. This clone was detected only once. Clones were sequenced by immunoSEQ multiplex PCR, and TCRdb holds only the in-frame ones, with some missing. The sample yields about 230,000 clones, 70% to 90% seen once. The TCR sequence derives from a young woman who had recovered from COVID-19. The chain recombines TRBV2 with TRBJ1-5; maybe TRBD1 (5 bases). Sequenced input: peripheral blood. Written as DNA, the CDR3 is TGTGCCAGCAGTGAAGGCAGGGACAATCAGCCCCAGCATTTT. Amino acid sequence: CASSEGRDNQPQHF.